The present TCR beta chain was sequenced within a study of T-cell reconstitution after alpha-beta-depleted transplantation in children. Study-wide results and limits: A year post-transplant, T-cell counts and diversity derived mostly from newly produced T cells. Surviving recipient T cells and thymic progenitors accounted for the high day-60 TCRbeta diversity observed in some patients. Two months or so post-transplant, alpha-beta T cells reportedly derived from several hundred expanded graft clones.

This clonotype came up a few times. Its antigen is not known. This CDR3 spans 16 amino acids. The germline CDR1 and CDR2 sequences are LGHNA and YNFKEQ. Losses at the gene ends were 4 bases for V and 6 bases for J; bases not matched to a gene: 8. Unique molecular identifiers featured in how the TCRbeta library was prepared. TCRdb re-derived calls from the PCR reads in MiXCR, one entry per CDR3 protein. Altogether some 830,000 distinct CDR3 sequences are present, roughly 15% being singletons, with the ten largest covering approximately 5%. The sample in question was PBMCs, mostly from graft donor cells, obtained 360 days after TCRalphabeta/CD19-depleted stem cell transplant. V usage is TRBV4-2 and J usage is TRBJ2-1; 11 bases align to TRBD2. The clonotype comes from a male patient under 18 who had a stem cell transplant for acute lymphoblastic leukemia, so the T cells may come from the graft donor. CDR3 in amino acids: CASSLPTSGNLNEQFF. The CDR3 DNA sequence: TGTGCCAGCAGCCTACCGACTAGCGGGAACCTCAATGAGCAGTTCTTC.